This T cell receptor beta chain was documented in a study of blood T cell repertoires in COVID-19. Study as a whole: The United States, Italy and Spain were the sources of the acute and convalescent COVID-19 samples.

This clone was counted only a few times. As originally analysed: Cell counts per sample came from amplifying reference gene primers. Produced via immunoSEQ multiplex PCR; TCRdb's table is partial and in-frame only. V and J calls plus clone size are reproduced from that table; the DNA served to infer D and trimming. The table records about 75,000 clones, approximately 79% of them present only once. This CDR3 contains 18 residues. Trimming took off 7 bases at V and 0 bases at J, with 22 bases between the two ends. Germline assignment: CDR1 SGHRS and CDR2 YFSETQ. The TCR originated in an elderly woman with active or convalescent COVID-19. The sample taken for sequencing was peripheral blood. The rearrangement joins TRBV5-1 to TRBJ2-2; D might be TRBD1 (5 bases). CDR3 DNA: TGCGCCAGCCGGGTCCTGGTCTTGGACACTACGAACACCGGGGAGCTGTTTTTT. Translation gives CASRVLVLDTTNTGELFF.